Included here is one T cell receptor beta chain sequence, with context. Antigen unknown. This CDR3 spans 16 amino acids. The ends were cut back, 0 bases at V and 1 base at J, with 12 bases in the middle. CDR1 is SGHRS and CDR2 is YFSETQ in the germline V gene. Stated treatment: around 19 received Ad26.COV2.S at low or high dose, single or two shots; five or six received placebo; per-sample allocation not given. Samples were taken on day 63 after the first vaccine or placebo injection. In the vaccine, an Ad26 vector expressed the SARS-CoV-2 spike of the Wuhan strain. This sample is drawn from a study of Ad26.COV2.S vaccination and SARS-CoV-2 variants. Overall study: Intramuscular Ad26.COV2.S doses were given once or twice, 56 days apart. Overall study findings and caveats: Vaccine recipients posted higher spike-specific TCR breadth than their placebo counterparts. Reportedly, after vaccination the spike-specific CD8+ and CD4+ T cell responses displayed substantial breadth.

Repertoires were generated with immunoSEQ multiplex PCR, while TCRdb's copy carries only in-frame clones and drops some. Of about 680,000 clones in the sample, more than 80% are singletons; the top ten hold over 1.3%. The receptor's source is a person aged 18-60 years who received the Ad26.COV2.S COVID-19 vaccine or a placebo. The sample in question was peripheral blood, obtained in a trial of Ad26.COV2.S vaccine versus placebo. The gene calls are TRBV5-1 and TRBJ2-3; D is unresolved. This chain's CDR3 is CASSLGYSLGTDTQYF. DNA of the CDR3: TGCGCCAGCAGCTTGGGGTACTCACTCGGCACAGATACGCAGTATTTT.